This TCR beta chain came from a study of blood T cell repertoires in COVID-19. Sequencing was performed with immunoSEQ multiplex PCR; in TCRdb, only in-frame clones are kept and a portion is missing. This table holds roughly 190,000 clones, around 83% found once. With 0 bases removed from V and 5 bases from J, the gap between germline ends came to 4 bases. The CDR3 runs to 12 residues. The germline gives CDR1 SGHNT, CDR2 YYREEE (reference sequence). Sequencing was performed on peripheral blood. This clonotype originated in a woman of 80 years or more in a cohort sampled during active or convalescent COVID-19. The V gene is TRBV5-4, the J gene TRBJ2-3, with D unclear. The CDR3 DNA reads as TGTGCCAGCAGCTTGGCGGGAGATACGCAGTATTTT. Translation: CASSLAGDTQYF.